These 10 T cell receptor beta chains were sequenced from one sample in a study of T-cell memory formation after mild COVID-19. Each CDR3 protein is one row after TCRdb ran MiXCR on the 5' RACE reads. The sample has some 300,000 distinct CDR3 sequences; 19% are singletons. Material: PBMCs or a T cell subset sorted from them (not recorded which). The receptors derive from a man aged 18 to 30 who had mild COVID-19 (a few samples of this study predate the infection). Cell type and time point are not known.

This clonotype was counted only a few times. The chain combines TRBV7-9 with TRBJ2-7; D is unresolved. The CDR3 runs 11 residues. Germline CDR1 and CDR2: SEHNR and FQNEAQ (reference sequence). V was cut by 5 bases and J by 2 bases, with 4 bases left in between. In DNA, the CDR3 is TGTGCCAGCAGCGCGCCCTACGAGCAGTACTTC. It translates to CASSAPYEQYF.

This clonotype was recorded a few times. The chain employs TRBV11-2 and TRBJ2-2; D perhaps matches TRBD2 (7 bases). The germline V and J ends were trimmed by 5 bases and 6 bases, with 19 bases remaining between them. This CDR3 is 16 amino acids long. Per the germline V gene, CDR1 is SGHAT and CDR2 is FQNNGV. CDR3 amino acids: CASSVAGAGRAGELFF. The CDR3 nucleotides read TGTGCCAGCAGCGTCGCGGGGGCCGGCCGGGCCGGGGAGCTGTTTTTT.

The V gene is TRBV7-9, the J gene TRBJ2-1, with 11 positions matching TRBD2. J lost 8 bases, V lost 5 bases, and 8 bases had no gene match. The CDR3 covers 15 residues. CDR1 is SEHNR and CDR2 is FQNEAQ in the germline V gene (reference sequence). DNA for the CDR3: TGTGCCAGCAGCCGTACTAGCGGGGGTGGAGATGAGCAGTTCTTC. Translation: CASSRTSGGGDEQFF.

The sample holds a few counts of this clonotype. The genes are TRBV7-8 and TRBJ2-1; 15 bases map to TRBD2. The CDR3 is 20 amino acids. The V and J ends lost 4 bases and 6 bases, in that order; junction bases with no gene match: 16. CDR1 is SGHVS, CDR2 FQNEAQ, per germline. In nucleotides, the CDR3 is TGTGCCAGCAGCTCGTGGACTAGCGGGGGGGCTTCGTCCCGATTCAATGAGCAGTTCTTC. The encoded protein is CASSSWTSGGASSRFNEQFF.

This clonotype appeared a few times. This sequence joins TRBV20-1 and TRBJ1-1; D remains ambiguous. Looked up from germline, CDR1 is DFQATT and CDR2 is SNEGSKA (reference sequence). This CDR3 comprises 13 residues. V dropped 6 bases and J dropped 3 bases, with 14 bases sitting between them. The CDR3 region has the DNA TGCAGTGCAAGTTTGGATGCGTACACTGAAGCTTTCTTT. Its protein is CSASLDAYTEAFF.

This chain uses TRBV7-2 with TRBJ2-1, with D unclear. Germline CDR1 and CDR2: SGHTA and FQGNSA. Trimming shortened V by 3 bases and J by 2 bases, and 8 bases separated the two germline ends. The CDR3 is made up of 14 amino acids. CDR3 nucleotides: TGTGCCAGCAGCTTCCTGGGTCCCTACAATGAGCAGTTCTTC. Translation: CASSFLGPYNEQFF. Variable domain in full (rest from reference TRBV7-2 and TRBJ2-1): GAGVSQSPSNKVTEKGKDVELRCDPISGHTALYWYRQSLGQGLEFLIYFQGNSAPDKSGLPSDRFSAERTGGSVSTLTIQRTQQEDSAVYLCASSFLGPYNEQFFGPGTRLTVL.

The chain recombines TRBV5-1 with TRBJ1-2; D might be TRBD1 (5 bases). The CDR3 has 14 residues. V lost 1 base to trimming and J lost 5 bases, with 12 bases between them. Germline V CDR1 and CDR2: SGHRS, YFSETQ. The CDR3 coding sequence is TGCGCCAGCAGCTTGATAGGGGAGGGATATGGCTACACCTTC. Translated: CASSLIGEGYGYTF.

This CDR3 reads CSASPRDNYGYTF. CDR3 in DNA: TGCAGTGCTAGTCCCAGGGACAACTATGGCTACACCTTC. This rearrangement joins TRBV20-1 to TRBJ1-2, with D possibly TRBD1 on 5 matching bases. Trimming pared 3 bases from V and 2 bases from J, leaving 10 bases between. The CDR3 is 13 amino acids. Germline lookup yields CDR1 DFQATT and CDR2 SNEGSKA (reference sequence).

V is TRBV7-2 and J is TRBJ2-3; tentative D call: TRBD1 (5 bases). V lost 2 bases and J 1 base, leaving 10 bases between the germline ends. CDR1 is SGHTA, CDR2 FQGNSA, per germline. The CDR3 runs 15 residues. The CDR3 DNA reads TGTGCCAGCAGCTTACAGGGTACTGGCACAGATACGCAGTATTTT. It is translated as CASSLQGTGTDTQYF.

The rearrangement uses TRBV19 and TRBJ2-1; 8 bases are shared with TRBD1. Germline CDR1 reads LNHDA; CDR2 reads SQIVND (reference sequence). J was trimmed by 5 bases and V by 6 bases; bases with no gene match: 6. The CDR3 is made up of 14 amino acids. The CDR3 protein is CASSPWTGNNEQFF. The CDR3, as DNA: TGTGCCAGTAGCCCTTGGACAGGGAACAATGAGCAGTTCTTC.